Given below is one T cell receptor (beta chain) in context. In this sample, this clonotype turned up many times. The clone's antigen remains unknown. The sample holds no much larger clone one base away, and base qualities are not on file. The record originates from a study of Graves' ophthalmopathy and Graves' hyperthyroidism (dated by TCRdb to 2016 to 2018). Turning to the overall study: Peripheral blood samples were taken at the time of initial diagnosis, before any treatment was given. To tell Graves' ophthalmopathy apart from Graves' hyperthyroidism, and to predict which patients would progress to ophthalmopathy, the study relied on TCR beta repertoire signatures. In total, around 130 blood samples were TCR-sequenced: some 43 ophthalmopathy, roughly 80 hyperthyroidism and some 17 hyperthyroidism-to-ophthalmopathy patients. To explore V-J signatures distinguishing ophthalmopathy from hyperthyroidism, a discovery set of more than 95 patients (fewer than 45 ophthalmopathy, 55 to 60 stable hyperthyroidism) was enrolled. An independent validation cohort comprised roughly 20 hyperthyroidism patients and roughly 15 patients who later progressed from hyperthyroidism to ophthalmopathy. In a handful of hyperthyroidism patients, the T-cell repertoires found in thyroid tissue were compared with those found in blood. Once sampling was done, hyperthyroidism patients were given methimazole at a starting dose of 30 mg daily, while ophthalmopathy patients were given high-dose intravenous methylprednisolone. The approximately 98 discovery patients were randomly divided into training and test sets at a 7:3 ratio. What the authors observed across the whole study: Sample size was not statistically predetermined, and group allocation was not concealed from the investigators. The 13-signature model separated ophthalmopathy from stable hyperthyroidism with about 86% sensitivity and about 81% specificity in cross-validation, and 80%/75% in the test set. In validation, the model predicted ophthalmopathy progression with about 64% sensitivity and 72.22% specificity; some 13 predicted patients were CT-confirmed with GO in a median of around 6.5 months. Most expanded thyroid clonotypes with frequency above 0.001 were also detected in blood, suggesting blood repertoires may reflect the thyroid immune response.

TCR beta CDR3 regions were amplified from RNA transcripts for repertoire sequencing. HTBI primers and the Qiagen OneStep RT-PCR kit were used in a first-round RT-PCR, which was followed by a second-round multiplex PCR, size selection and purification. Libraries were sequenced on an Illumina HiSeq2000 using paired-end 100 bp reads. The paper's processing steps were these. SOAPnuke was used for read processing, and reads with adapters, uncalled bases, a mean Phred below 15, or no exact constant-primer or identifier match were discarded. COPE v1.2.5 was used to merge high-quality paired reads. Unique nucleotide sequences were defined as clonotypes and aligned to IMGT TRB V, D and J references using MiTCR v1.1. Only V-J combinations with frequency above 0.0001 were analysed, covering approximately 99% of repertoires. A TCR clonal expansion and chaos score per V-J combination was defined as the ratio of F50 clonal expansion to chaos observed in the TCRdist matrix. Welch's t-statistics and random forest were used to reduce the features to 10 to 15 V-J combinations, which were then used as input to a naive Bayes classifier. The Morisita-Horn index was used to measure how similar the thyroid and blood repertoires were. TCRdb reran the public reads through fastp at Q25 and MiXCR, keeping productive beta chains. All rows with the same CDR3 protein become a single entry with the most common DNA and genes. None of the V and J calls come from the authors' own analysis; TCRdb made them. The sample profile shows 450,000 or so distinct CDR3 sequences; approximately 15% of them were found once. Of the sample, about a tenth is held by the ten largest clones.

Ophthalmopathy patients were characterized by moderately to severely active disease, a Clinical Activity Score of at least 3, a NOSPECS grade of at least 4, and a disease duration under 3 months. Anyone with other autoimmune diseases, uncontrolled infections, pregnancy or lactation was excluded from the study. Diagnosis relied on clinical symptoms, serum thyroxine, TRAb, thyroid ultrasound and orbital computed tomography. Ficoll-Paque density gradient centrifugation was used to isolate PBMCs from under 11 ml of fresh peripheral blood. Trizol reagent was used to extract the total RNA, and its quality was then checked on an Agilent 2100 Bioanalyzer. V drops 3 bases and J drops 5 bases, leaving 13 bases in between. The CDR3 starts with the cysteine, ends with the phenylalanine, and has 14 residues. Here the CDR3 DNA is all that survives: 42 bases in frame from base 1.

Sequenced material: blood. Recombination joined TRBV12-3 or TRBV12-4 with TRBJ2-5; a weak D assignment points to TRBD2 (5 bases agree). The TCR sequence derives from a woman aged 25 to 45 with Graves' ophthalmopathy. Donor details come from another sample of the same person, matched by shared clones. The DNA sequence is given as TGTGCCAGCAGTTTCAAGCGGCTGGGGGAGACCCAGTACTTC. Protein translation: CASSFKRLGETQYF.